The text below deals with one TCR beta chain. The data belong to a study of shared clonotypes between healthy human individuals. This CDR3 is built from 16 residues. The germline gives CDR1 MDHEN, CDR2 SYDVKM. Trimming took off 4 bases at V and 6 bases at J, with 21 bases between the two ends. Sequencing used immunoSEQ multiplex PCR; TCRdb keeps in-frame clones, though not all of them. The sample records 900,000 to 1,200,000 clones, 75% to 80% being singletons. This chain joins TRBV28 and TRBJ2-5; TRBD2 is a possible D gene (5 bases). The TCR comes from a man between 18 and 35 years old in good health. Some clones in this sample may be carry-over from other donors' samples. Sequencing was done on a sample of memory CD4+ T cells from PBMCs. The subset is: CD45RA-negative fraction. CDR3 DNA: TGTGCCAGCAGTTCCGCCGGTGTTGAGGGCCACCAGACCCAGTACTTC. Encoded protein: CASSSAGVEGHQTQYF. Full variable domain (missing parts from reference TRBV28 and TRBJ2-5): DVKVTQSSRYLVKRTGEKVFLECVQDMDHENMFWYRQDPGLGLRLIYFSYDVKMKEKGDIPEGYSVSREKKERFSLILESASTNQTSMYLCASSSAGVEGHQTQYFGPGTRLLVL.